This T cell receptor (beta chain) was found in a study of shared clonotypes between healthy human individuals. The assay was immunoSEQ multiplex PCR, and TCRdb's table has in-frame clones only and misses some. The sample lists some 1.5 million clones; approximately 96% were seen once. There are 17 residues in the CDR3. J lost 1 base, V lost 5 bases, and 12 bases had no gene match. CDR1 is LNHDA and CDR2 is SQIVND in the germline V gene (reference sequence). The source is a young man in good health. The sequenced sample consisted of naive CD4+ T cells sorted from blood. The subset was: CD45RA+ positively selected. The J gene is TRBJ2-7, the V gene TRBV19, with TRBD2 identical over 9 bases. The CDR3 sequence is CASSPETWTSASYEQYF. As DNA, the CDR3 is TGTGCCAGTAGTCCTGAGACCTGGACTAGCGCGTCCTACGAGCAGTACTTC.